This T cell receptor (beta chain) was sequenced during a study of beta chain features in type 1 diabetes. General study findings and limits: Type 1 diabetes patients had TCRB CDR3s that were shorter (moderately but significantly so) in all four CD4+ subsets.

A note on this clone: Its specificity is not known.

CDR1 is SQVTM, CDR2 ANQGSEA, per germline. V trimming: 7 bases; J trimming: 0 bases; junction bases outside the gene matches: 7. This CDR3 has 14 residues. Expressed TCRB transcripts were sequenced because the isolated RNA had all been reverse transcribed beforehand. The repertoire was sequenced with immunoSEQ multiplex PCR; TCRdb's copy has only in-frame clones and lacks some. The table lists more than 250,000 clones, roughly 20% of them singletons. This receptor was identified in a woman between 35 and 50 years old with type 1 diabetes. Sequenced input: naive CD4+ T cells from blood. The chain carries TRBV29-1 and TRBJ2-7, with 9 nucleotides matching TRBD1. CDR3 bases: TGCAGCGCTGGGCGGGACAGGGTCTCCTACGAGCAGTACTTC. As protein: CSAGRDRVSYEQYF.